What follows are 30 T cell receptor beta chains derived from one specimen sequenced in a study of blood T cell repertoires in COVID-19. Some clones are missing from TCRdb's copy, which holds only in-frame ones; the method was immunoSEQ multiplex PCR. Of almost 500,000 clones in the sample, about nine tenths were seen once. The sample consisted of PBMCs or T cells enriched from blood (not recorded which). The source is a woman aged 60 to 75 who had recovered from COVID-19.

The chain carries TRBV7-8 and TRBJ2-1; D might be TRBD1 (5 bases). V dropped 1 base and J dropped 4 bases, with 14 bases sitting between them. The CDR3 spans 16 residues. The germline V gene has CDR1 SGHVS and CDR2 FQNEAQ. The CDR3 is CASSLVWQGEYNEQFF. CDR3 bases: TGTGCCAGCAGCTTAGTTTGGCAGGGCGAATACAATGAGCAGTTCTTC.

The J gene is TRBJ1-2, the V gene TRBV5-1; 8 nucleotides line up with TRBD1. The germline gives CDR1 SGHRS, CDR2 YFSETQ. V lost 3 bases, J lost 3 bases, and 4 bases stayed unmatched. The CDR3 consists of 14 residues. CDR3 region: CASSSLQGDYGYTF. The DNA of the CDR3 is TGCGCCAGCAGCTCCCTACAGGGGGACTATGGCTACACCTTC.

The V gene is TRBV3-1 (or the pseudogene TRBV3-2), the J gene TRBJ1-5; D is uncertain. Trimming cost V 0 bases and J 4 bases, with 7 bases left between them. CDR1 LGHDT and CDR2 YNNKEL come from the germline V gene (reference sequence). The CDR3 sequence is 14 residues long. The CDR3 is CASSQDAGNQPQHF. CDR3 DNA: TGTGCCAGCAGCCAAGACGCGGGGAATCAGCCCCAGCATTTT.

The chain employs TRBV6-5 and TRBJ1-1; D not resolved. Trimming cost V 7 bases and J 6 bases, with 12 bases left between them. CDR1 is MNHEY, CDR2 SVGAGI, per germline. The CDR3 runs 12 residues. As DNA, the CDR3 is TGTGCCAGCAAGAGAGGGCAAGCTGAAGCTTTCTTT. This sequence encodes CASKRGQAEAFF.

This clone was recorded a few times. The chain has TRBV27 and TRBJ1-1; TRBD1 is a possible D gene (5 bases). Germline V CDR1 and CDR2: MNHEY, SMNVEV (reference sequence). The CDR3 has 15 residues. Trimming cost V 5 bases and J 0 bases, with 13 bases left between them. DNA of the CDR3: TGTGCCAGCAGTCCCCAGGGTTTTATGAACACTGAAGCTTTCTTT. This gives the protein CASSPQGFMNTEAFF.

This clone came up a few times. V gene TRBV10-3 combines with J gene TRBJ1-6; D is ambiguous. Germline V gene lookup returns CDR1 ENHRY and CDR2 SYGVKD. Between the trimmed V and J ends, which lost 3 bases and 10 bases, there was a span of 16 bases. The CDR3 has 15 amino acids. CDR3 nucleotides: TGTGCCATCAGTGATCACCAAGTTCCTGCGTCACCCCTCCACTTT. Translated, it gives CAISDHQVPASPLHF.

This rearrangement joins TRBV3-1 (or the pseudogene TRBV3-2) to TRBJ1-2, with 12 bases that match TRBD1. Unmatched junction bases numbered 11, after V lost 5 bases and J lost 4 bases. The CDR3 extends over 17 amino acids. CDR1 and CDR2 from the germline V gene are LGHDT and YNNKEL (reference sequence). CDR3 nucleotides: TGTGCCAGCAGCAAGGGACAGGGGGCCCCCTCATTCTATGGCTACACCTTC. This sequence encodes CASSKGQGAPSFYGYTF.

V is TRBV29-1 and J is TRBJ2-1; the match to TRBD1 covers 9 bases. The CDR3 has 13 amino acids. The germline gives CDR1 SQVTM, CDR2 ANQGSEA. With V trimmed by 7 bases and J by 5 bases, 6 bases remained unmatched. CDR3: CSANRGLNNEQFF. Written as DNA, the CDR3 is TGCAGCGCCAACAGGGGGCTCAACAATGAGCAGTTCTTC.

The genes are TRBV6-5 and TRBJ1-2; 7 nucleotides line up with TRBD1. The V gene's germline CDR1 is MNHEY and CDR2 SVGAGI. V lost 6 bases to trimming and J lost 0 bases; unmatched junction nucleotides: 4. The CDR3 runs to 14 residues. The CDR3 loop reads CASRRDRSNYGYTF. The CDR3 DNA reads as TGTGCCAGCAGGCGGGACAGATCTAACTATGGCTACACCTTC.

The J gene is TRBJ1-2, the V gene TRBV3-1 (or the pseudogene TRBV3-2); 11 nucleotides align to TRBD1. Germline values: CDR1 LGHDT, CDR2 YNNKEL (reference sequence). The CDR3 is 15 amino acids. V lost 2 bases to trimming and J lost 8 bases; unmatched junction nucleotides: 7. The chain's CDR3 is CASSQRDRGFNGYTF. DNA of the CDR3: TGTGCCAGCAGCCAAAGGGACAGGGGGTTTAACGGCTACACCTTC.

The chain uses TRBV19 and TRBJ1-2; the D gene is possibly TRBD1 (6 bases). Germline V lookup: CDR1 LNHDA, CDR2 SQIVND (reference sequence). This CDR3 spans 14 amino acids. Trimming removed 10 bases from V and 4 bases from J, with 19 bases in between. DNA for the CDR3: TGTGCCACCCACGGGGACACTCAGGGCTATGGCTACACCTTC. Its translation is CATHGDTQGYGYTF.

The chain links TRBV19 to TRBJ2-2, with 7 positions matching TRBD1. The CDR3 is 15 residues long. The V gene end was trimmed by 5 bases and the J gene end by 6 bases; junction bases not matched to a gene: 9. CDR1 LNHDA and CDR2 SQIVND come from the germline V gene (reference sequence). The DNA for the CDR3 is TGTGCCAGTAGTGTATACGCCAGGGGGTCCGGGGAGCTGTTTTTT. It specifies CASSVYARGSGELFF.

V gene TRBV19 combines with J gene TRBJ1-5, with D unclear. This CDR3 contains 16 residues. Germline V lookup: CDR1 LNHDA, CDR2 SQIVND (reference sequence). The V gene lost 4 bases and the J gene lost 0 bases, with 13 bases spanning the gap. In nucleotides, the CDR3 is TGTGCCAGTAGTAGAGAGGCAGACTATAGCAATCAGCCCCAGCATTTT. This translates into CASSREADYSNQPQHF.

The V gene is TRBV7-9, the J gene TRBJ1-5; D uncertain. The germline gives CDR1 SEHNR, CDR2 FQNEAQ (reference sequence). The CDR3 totals 13 residues. V dropped 1 base and J dropped 9 bases, with 10 bases sitting between them. CDR3 DNA: TGTGCCAGCAGCTTAGATAGGAGAGGGCCCCAGCATTTT. Translation: CASSLDRRGPQHF.

Remarks on this clone: Since no conserved phenylalanine or tryptophan closes the CDR3, a read error is the likely cause. The DNA is omitted, as the CDR3 cannot be located on it reliably, and the CDR3 follows TCRdb's listing. The rearrangement uses TRBV6-6 and TRBJ1-2. Germline V gene data show CDR1 as MNHNY and CDR2 as SVGAGI (reference sequence). Including both end residues, the CDR3 is 13 amino acids long. CDR3 in amino acids: CASSYSISGRENL.

This chain links TRBV5-6 with TRBJ2-5; D unclear. Germline values: CDR1 SGHDT, CDR2 YYEEEE. V was cut by 0 bases and J by 3 bases, with 9 bases left in between. The CDR3 has 14 amino acids. The DNA of the CDR3 is TGTGCCAGCAGCTTGGTGCGGCCTGAAGAGACCCAGTACTTC. The encoded protein is CASSLVRPEETQYF.

The V and J genes are TRBV3-1 (or the pseudogene TRBV3-2) and TRBJ1-1; D is possibly TRBD1 (6 bases). The CDR3 runs 14 residues. Germline CDR1 and CDR2: LGHDT and YNNKEL (reference sequence). V lost 4 bases, J lost 2 bases, and 11 bases lay in between. CDR3 nucleotides: TGTGCCAGCAGCCTCCGGACAGTTAACACTGAAGCTTTCTTT. It codes for CASSLRTVNTEAFF.

The rearrangement links TRBV5-1 to TRBJ2-5, with TRBD2 matching over 10 bases. Germline CDR1 is SGHRS and CDR2 is YFSETQ. V shed 1 base, J shed 2 bases, and the junction held 5 bases outside the gene matches. This CDR3 spans 16 amino acids. The CDR3 sequence: CASSLSSGGGQETQYF. CDR3 DNA: TGCGCCAGCAGCTTGTCTAGCGGGGGCGGGCAAGAGACCCAGTACTTC.

The J gene is TRBJ1-1, the V gene TRBV28; D gene unclear. The germline gives CDR1 MDHEN, CDR2 SYDVKM. Trimming took 3 bases from V and 2 from J, leaving 13 bases between them. The CDR3 spans 15 residues. DNA for the CDR3: TGTGCCAGCAGTTTTCCTGAGGCGTCTAACACTGAAGCTTTCTTT. Its translation is CASSFPEASNTEAFF.

V usage is TRBV4-1 and J usage is TRBJ2-3, with D tentatively TRBD2 (7 bases). Between the trimmed V and J ends, which lost 3 bases and 0 bases, there was a span of 25 bases. The CDR3 is made up of 20 amino acids. Germline CDR1 is MGHRA and CDR2 is YSYEKL. The CDR3, as DNA: TGCGCCAGCAGCCATATACCCCGGCGGGGGCCCGAGAAGAGCACAGATACGCAGTATTTT. Protein sequence: CASSHIPRRGPEKSTDTQYF.

In its sample, this clone was seen once. This chain joins TRBV6-1 and TRBJ2-2, with 9 bases matching TRBD2. The V and J ends lost 1 base and 6 bases, in that order; junction bases with no gene match: 6. In germline, CDR1 is MNHNS, CDR2 SASEGT. This CDR3 is 16 amino acids long. The CDR3 nucleotides read TGTGCCAGCAGTGAAGTCGCGGGGGGGTCCGCCGGGGAGCTGTTTTTT. This codes for CASSEVAGGSAGELFF.

This chain's CDR3 is CASSIRQGANTEAFF. The CDR3 region has the DNA TGTGCCAGCAGCATACGACAGGGGGCGAACACTGAAGCTTTCTTT. This rearrangement joins TRBV14 to TRBJ1-1, with TRBD1 matching over 10 bases. Germline values: CDR1 SGHDN, CDR2 FVKESK. The J segment lost 1 base and the V segment lost 5 bases, leaving 4 bases of the junction unmatched. The length of the CDR3 is 15 residues.

The chain joins TRBV5-1 to TRBJ1-1; 7 positions match TRBD1. In germline, CDR1 is SGHRS, CDR2 YFSETQ. The CDR3 consists of 15 residues. V dropped 4 bases and J dropped 4; count of bases not matched to a gene: 10. CDR3 sequence: CASSLTGETGTEAFF. The CDR3 bases are TGCGCCAGCAGCCTCACAGGGGAGACGGGCACTGAAGCTTTCTTT.

To note about this clone: This sample also contains other DNA sequences that code for the same CDR3. The chain couples TRBV9 to TRBJ2-3; 8 bases fit TRBD2. J lost 5 bases, V lost 0 bases, and 2 bases had no gene match. Germline-derived CDR1 and CDR2 are SGDLS and YYNGEE. The CDR3 extends over 14 amino acids. The CDR3 nucleotides read TGTGCCAGCAGCGTAGGGCTAGCGGGAGATACGCAGTATTTT. Amino acids: CASSVGLAGDTQYF.

This clone was recorded once. The chain combines TRBV5-4 with TRBJ2-2, with 12 positions matching TRBD2. The CDR3 sequence is 16 residues long. The trim removed 4 bases at V and 1 base at J, leaving 2 bases unmatched. Germline V gives CDR1 SGHNT, CDR2 YYREEE (reference sequence). CDR3 sequence: CASSPSGGVNTGELFF. In DNA form, the CDR3 reads TGTGCCAGCAGCCCTAGCGGGGGGGTGAACACCGGGGAGCTGTTTTTT.

This clone has only a few counts. This chain uses TRBV4-2 with TRBJ2-7; possibly TRBD2 for D (5 bases). Germline V gene lookup returns CDR1 LGHNA and CDR2 YNFKEQ. The CDR3 has 14 amino acids. V lost 0 bases, J lost 2 bases, and 8 bases lay in between. CDR3 nucleotide sequence: TGTGCCAGCAGCCAAGATCGAGGGACCTACGAGCAGTACTTC. Amino acids: CASSQDRGTYEQYF.

The rearrangement links TRBV2 to TRBJ1-5; the match to TRBD1 covers 7 bases. Germline V gives CDR1 SNHLY, CDR2 FYNNEI. V lost 5 bases and J lost 5; bases outside the gene matches: 9. This CDR3 is built from 15 residues. The CDR3 spells CASSTIGTVYQPQHF. CDR3 nucleotides: TGTGCCAGCAGTACCATTGGGACAGTCTATCAGCCCCAGCATTTT.

The J gene is TRBJ2-3, the V gene TRBV19, with D maybe TRBD1 (5 bases). Between the trimmed V and J ends, which lost 3 bases and 5 bases, there was a span of 18 bases. The germline V gene encodes CDR1 LNHDA and CDR2 SQIVND (reference sequence). CDR3 length equals 16 residues. This chain's CDR3 is CASSIIALGRLDTQYF. The CDR3 DNA reads as TGTGCCAGTAGTATCATAGCCCTGGGGCGGTTAGATACGCAGTATTTT. The entire variable domain, with the rest obtained from reference TRBV19 and TRBJ2-3, is as follows: DGGITQSPKYLFRKEGQNVTLSCEQNLNHDAMYWYRQDPGQGLRLIYYSQIVNDFQKGDIAEGYSVSREKKESFPLTVTSAQKNPTAFYLCASSIIALGRLDTQYFGPGTRLTVL.

The chain carries TRBV10-3 and TRBJ2-3; D remains ambiguous. V lost 3 bases and J lost 4, with 5 bases in between. Germline CDR1 is ENHRY and CDR2 is SYGVKD. The CDR3 extends over 12 amino acids. As DNA, the CDR3 is TGTGCCATCAGTGACCCGTCAGATACGCAGTATTTT. Its protein is CAISDPSDTQYF.

This sequence joins TRBV18 and TRBJ2-1; 12 bases agree with TRBD2. V shed 3 bases, J shed 7 bases, and the junction held 4 bases outside the gene matches. Germline CDR1 reads KGHSH; CDR2 reads LQKENI. This CDR3 has 15 amino acids. For the CDR3, the DNA is TGTGCCAGCTCACCGCTAGCGGGGGGGAAAAATGAGCAGTTCTTC. Its protein product is CASSPLAGGKNEQFF.